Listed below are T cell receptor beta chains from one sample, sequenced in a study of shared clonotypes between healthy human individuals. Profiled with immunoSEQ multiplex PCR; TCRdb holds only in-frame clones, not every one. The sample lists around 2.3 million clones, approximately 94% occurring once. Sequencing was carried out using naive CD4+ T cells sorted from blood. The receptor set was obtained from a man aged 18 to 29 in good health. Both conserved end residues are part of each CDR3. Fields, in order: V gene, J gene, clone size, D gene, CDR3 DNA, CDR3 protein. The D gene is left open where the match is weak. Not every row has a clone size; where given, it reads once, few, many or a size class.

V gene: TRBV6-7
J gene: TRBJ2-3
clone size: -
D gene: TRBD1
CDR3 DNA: TGTGCCAGCAGTTACCGGGACAGGGGCGACTTTACCACAGATACGCAGTATTTT
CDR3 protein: CASSYRDRGDFTTDTQYF

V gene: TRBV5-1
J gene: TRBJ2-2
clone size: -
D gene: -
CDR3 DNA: TGCGCCAGCAGCTTCGGCAAGGGGGGCCCCAACACCGGGGAGCTGTTTTTT
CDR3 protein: CASSFGKGGPNTGELFF

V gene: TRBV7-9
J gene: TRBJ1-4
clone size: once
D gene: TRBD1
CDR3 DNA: TGTGCCAGCAGCCCAGGACAGGGGGGGTATGAAAAACTGTTTTTT
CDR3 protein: CASSPGQGGYEKLFF

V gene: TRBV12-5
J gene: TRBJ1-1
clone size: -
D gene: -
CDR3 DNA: TGTGCTAGTGGTTTGGTACTCTCCGGACACCCGAACACTGAAGCTTTCTTT
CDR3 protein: CASGLVLSGHPNTEAFF

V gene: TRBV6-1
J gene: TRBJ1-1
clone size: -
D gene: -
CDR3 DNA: TGTGCCAGCAGTGACCAAAGCAGGGTGGGCACTGAAGCTTTCTTT
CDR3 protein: CASSDQSRVGTEAFF

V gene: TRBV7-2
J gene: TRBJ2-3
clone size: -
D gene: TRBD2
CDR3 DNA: TGTGCCAGCAGCTCTAGCGGGCCAAGCACAGATACGCAGTATTTT
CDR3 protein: CASSSSGPSTDTQYF

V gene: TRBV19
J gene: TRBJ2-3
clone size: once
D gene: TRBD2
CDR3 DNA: TGTGCCAGTAGGCCCCACGGGGGGGATACGCAGTATTTT
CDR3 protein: CASRPHGGDTQYF

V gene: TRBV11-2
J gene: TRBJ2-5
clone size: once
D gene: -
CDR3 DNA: TGTGCCAGCAGCTTAGGCTCGGAAGAGACCCAGTACTTC
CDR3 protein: CASSLGSEETQYF

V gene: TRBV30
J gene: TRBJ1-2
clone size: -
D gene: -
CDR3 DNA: TGTGCCTGGAGTGAATTGAGCTGGGCCGGCTATGGCTACACCTTC
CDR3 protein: CAWSELSWAGYGYTF

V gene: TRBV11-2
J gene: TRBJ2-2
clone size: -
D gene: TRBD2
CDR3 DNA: TGTGCCAGCAGCTTTAGCGGGGCCCCGTGGGTCACCGGGGAGCTGTTTTTT
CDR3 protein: CASSFSGAPWVTGELFF

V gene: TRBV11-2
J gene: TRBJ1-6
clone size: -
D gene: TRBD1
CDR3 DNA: TGTGCCAGCAGCTCGGGACAGCTAGTCGTAAATTCACCCCTCCACTTT
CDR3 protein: CASSSGQLVVNSPLHF

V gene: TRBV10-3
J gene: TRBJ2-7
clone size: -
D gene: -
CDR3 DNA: TGTGCCATCAGTCCTCAGGGGTGGGAGCAGTACTTC
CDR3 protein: CAISPQGWEQYF

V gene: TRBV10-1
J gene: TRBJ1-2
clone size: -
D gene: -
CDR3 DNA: TGCGCCAGCAGTGATCCGGGGCTCCCAGGAGGAGGCTATGGCTACACCTTC
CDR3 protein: CASSDPGLPGGGYGYTF

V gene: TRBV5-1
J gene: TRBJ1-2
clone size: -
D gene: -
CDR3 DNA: TGCGCCAGCAGCTTGGATGTCAGTTCGTCGACTAACTATGGCTACACCTTC
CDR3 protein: CASSLDVSSSTNYGYTF

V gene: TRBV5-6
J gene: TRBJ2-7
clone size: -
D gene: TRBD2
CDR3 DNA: TGTGCCAGCAGCTTTCCGGACGGGAGGCTGTTCTACGAGCAGTACTTC
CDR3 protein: CASSFPDGRLFYEQYF

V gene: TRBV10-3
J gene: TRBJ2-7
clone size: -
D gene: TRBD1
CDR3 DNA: TGTGCCATCAGTGAGGACAGGGCAACCTACGAGCAGTACTTC
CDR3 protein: CAISEDRATYEQYF

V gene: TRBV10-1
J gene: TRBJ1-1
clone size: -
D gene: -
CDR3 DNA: TGCGCCAGCAGTGAGTCGAACGGGAGGACTGAAGCTTTCTTT
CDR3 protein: CASSESNGRTEAFF

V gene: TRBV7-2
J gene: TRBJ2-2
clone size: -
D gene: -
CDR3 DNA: TGTGCCAGCAGCCTCAGGGTCACCACCGGGGAGCTGTTTTTT
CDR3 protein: CASSLRVTTGELFF

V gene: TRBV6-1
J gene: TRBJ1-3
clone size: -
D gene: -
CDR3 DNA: TGTGCCAGCAGGGTGGGGGAATCTGGAAACACCATATATTTT
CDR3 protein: CASRVGESGNTIYF

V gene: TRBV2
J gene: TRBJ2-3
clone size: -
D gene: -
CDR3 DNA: TGTGCCAGCAGCTTAAGGGGCACAGATACGCAGTATTTT
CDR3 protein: CASSLRGTDTQYF

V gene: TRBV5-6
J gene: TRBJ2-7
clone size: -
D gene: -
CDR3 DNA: TGTGCCAGCAGCCTGGGGCGCTACGAGCAGTACTTC
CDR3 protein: CASSLGRYEQYF

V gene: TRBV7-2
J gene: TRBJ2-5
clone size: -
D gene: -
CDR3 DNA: TGTGCCAGCTCGTTTACCCGGGGGGAGACCCAGTACTTC
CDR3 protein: CASSFTRGETQYF

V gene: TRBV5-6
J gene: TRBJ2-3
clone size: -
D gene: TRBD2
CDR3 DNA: TGTGCCAGCAGCGGACTAGCGGGAAGGGGAGATACGCAGTATTTT
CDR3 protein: CASSGLAGRGDTQYF

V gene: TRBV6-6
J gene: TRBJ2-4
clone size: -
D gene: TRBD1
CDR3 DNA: TGTGCCAGCAGCGTAACGGGACAGGGCCCAAACATTCAGTACTTC
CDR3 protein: CASSVTGQGPNIQYF

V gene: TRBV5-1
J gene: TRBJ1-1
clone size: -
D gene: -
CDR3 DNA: TGCGCCAGCAGCTTGTCAAGGGTGGACACTGAAGCTTTCTTT
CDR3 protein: CASSLSRVDTEAFF

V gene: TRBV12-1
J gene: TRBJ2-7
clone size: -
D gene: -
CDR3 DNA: TGTGCCAGCAGCTCCAACGTCGAGACTGGGAGCTCCTACGAGCAGTACTTC
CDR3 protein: CASSSNVETGSSYEQYF

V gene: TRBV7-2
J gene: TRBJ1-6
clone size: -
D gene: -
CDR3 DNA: TGTGCCAGCAGCTTAGGAAGGAGTAATATCTCACCCCTCCACTTT
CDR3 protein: CASSLGRSNISPLHF

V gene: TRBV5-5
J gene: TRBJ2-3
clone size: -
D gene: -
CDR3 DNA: TGTGCCAGCAGCTGGGGACCCTCAGATACGCAGTATTTT
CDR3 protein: CASSWGPSDTQYF

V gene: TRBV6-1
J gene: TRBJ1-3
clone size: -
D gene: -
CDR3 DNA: TGTGCCAGCAGTGGAGGGCTTACCTCTGGAAACACCATATATTTT
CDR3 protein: CASSGGLTSGNTIYF

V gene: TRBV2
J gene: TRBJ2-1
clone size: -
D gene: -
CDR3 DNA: TGTGCCAGCAGTGATCCCTTTAGCGGTCGGTGGTTCTTC
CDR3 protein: CASSDPFSGRWFF

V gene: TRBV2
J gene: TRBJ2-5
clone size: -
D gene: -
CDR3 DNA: TGTGCCAGCAGTGAAATAGGGCAAGAGGGGACCCAGTACTTC
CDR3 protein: CASSEIGQEGTQYF

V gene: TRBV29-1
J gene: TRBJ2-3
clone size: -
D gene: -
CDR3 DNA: TGCAGCGTTGTAGGCCGTTACACAGATACGCAGTATTTT
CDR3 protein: CSVVGRYTDTQYF

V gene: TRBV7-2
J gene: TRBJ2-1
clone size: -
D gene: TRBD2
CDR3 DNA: TGTGCCAGCAGCTTAACTAGCGGGAGTTGGAATGAGCAGTTCTTC
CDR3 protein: CASSLTSGSWNEQFF

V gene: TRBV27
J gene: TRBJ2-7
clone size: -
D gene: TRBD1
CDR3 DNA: TGTGCCAGCAGTTGGACCCGGGACAGGTCCTACGAGCAGTACTTC
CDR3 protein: CASSWTRDRSYEQYF

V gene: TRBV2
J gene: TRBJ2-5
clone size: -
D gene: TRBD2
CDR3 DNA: TGTGCCAGCAAAAGCGGGGGGGCTATAGAGACCCAGTACTTC
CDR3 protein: CASKSGGAIETQYF

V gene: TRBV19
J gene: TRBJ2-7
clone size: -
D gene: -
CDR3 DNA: TGTGCCAGTAGTAAGGGGTACCCCTACGAGCAGTACTTC
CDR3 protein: CASSKGYPYEQYF

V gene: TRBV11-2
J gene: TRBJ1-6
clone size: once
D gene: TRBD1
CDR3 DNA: TGTGCCAGCAGCTCACAGGGGTTGGGGGGTTCACCCCTCCACTTT
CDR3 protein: CASSSQGLGGSPLHF

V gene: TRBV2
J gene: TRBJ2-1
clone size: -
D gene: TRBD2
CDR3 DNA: TGTGCCAGCAGGGAGCGGGAGACAAGCTACAATGAGCAGTTCTTC
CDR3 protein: CASRERETSYNEQFF

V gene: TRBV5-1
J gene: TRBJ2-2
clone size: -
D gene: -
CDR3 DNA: TGCGCCAGCAGCGCGGGACACATGATGAACACCGGGGAGCTGTTTTTT
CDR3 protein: CASSAGHMMNTGELFF

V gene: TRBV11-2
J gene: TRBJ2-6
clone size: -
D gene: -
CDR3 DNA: TGTGCCAGCAGCTTAGGCAGGGGGGCCAACGTCCTGACTTTC
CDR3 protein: CASSLGRGANVLTF

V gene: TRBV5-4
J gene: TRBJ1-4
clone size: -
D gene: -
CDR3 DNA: TGTGCCAGCAGCGACCAGGCCAACCCAACTAATGAAAAACTGTTTTTT
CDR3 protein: CASSDQANPTNEKLFF

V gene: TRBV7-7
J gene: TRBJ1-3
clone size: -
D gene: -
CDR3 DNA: TGTGCTAGCAGCCCTGGACGGAGCTCTGGAAACACCATATATTTT
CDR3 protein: CASSPGRSSGNTIYF

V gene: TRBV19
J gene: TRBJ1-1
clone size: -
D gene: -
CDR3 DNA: TGTGCCAGTAGTATAGGAGAGACAGTGAACACTGAAGCTTTCTTT
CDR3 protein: CASSIGETVNTEAFF

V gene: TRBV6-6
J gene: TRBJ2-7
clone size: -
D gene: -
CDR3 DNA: TGTGCCAGCAGTTACTCGACCAGGGAGAGCGGCGAGCAGTACTTC
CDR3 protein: CASSYSTRESGEQYF

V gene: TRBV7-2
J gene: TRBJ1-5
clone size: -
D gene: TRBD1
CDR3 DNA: TGTGCCAGCAGCTCGACAGGGCGCAATCAGCCCCAGCATTTT
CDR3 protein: CASSSTGRNQPQHF

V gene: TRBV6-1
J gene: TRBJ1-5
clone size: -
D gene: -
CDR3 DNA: TGTGCCAGCAGTGAAGAGGGAGAGTTGAATCAGCCCCAGCATTTT
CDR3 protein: CASSEEGELNQPQHF